These 10 T cell receptor beta chains were all obtained from the same sample, sequenced in a study of blood T cell repertoires in COVID-19. Sequencing used immunoSEQ multiplex PCR; TCRdb keeps in-frame clones, though not all of them. The sample lists around 99,000 clones, 85% to 90% occurring once. The specimen sequenced was peripheral blood. The receptors were sampled from a human donor in a cohort sampled during active COVID-19.

The V gene is TRBV7-8, the J gene TRBJ2-7, with D possibly matching TRBD2 (6 bases). This CDR3 is built from 12 residues. Germline lookup yields CDR1 SGHVS and CDR2 FQNEAQ. Deletions cut 7 bases from V and 7 bases from J, with 14 bases between. The CDR3 is CASTRRDREQYF. The CDR3 nucleotides are TGTGCCAGCACAAGGCGGGATCGTGAGCAGTACTTC.

V gene TRBV13 combines with J gene TRBJ2-1, with TRBD2 identical over 15 bases. Looked up from germline, CDR1 is PRHDT and CDR2 is FYEKMQ (reference sequence). J lost 9 bases, V lost 2 bases, and 5 bases had no gene match. The CDR3 contains 16 residues. In DNA, the CDR3 is TGTGCCAGCAGCTTACGGACTAGCGGGGGGGTGTTTGAGCAGTTCTTC. Amino acids: CASSLRTSGGVFEQFF.

This clone was recorded a few times. V gene TRBV9 combines with J gene TRBJ1-5; TRBD1 agrees at 9 bases. This CDR3 spans 14 amino acids. The V segment lost 4 bases and the J segment 9 bases; nucleotides outside the gene matches: 8. The germline CDR1 and CDR2 sequences are SGDLS and YYNGEE. As DNA, the CDR3 is TGTGCCAGCAGCACCGGGACAGGGAGGTGGCCCCAGCATTTT. It is translated as CASSTGTGRWPQHF.

The V and J genes are TRBV7-9 and TRBJ1-5, with a possible D match to TRBD1 (6 bases). CDR1 is SEHNR and CDR2 is FQNEAQ in the germline V gene (reference sequence). Trimming removed 4 bases from V and 0 bases from J, with 10 bases in between. The CDR3 covers 15 residues. The CDR3 nucleotides are TGTGCCAGCAGCTCACAGGGAAATAGCAATCAGCCCCAGCATTTT. Protein: CASSSQGNSNQPQHF. The full variable domain, in which reference TRBV7-9 and TRBJ1-5 provide the parts outside the CDR3, is DTGVSQNPRHKITKRGQNVTFRCDPISEHNRLYWYRQTLGQGPEFLTYFQNEAQLEKSRLLSDRFSAERPKGSFSTLEIQRTEQGDSAMYLCASSSQGNSNQPQHFGDGTRLSIL.

The J gene is TRBJ2-2, the V gene TRBV14, with 7 bases aligning to TRBD1. Germline lookup yields CDR1 SGHDN and CDR2 FVKESK. The V and J ends lost 2 bases and 5 bases, in that order; junction bases with no gene match: 11. The CDR3 has 17 residues. DNA of the CDR3: TGTGCCAGCAGCCAATTCCCCAGGGGGTCTTGGACCGGGGAGCTGTTTTTT. Protein sequence: CASSQFPRGSWTGELFF. Full variable domain (remainder filled in from reference TRBV14 and TRBJ2-2): EAGVTQFPSHSVIEKGQTVTLRCDPISGHDNLYWYRRVMGKEIKFLLHFVKESKQDESGMPNNRFLAERTGGTYSTLKVQPAELEDSGVYFCASSQFPRGSWTGELFFGEGSRLTVL.

The chain uses TRBV2 and TRBJ2-7; D is perhaps TRBD2 (5 bases). Germline CDR1 and CDR2: SNHLY and FYNNEI. Trimming pared 7 bases from V and 7 bases from J, leaving 8 bases between. The CDR3 has 10 amino acids. CDR3 protein: CASKREEQYF. Written as DNA, the CDR3 is TGTGCCAGCAAACGGGAAGAGCAGTACTTC.

This clone showed up just once. The chain uses TRBV2 and TRBJ2-1; 14 bases are a match to TRBD2. The CDR3 sequence is 18 residues long. The V and J ends lost 5 bases and 2 bases, in that order; junction bases with no gene match: 8. CDR1 is SNHLY, CDR2 FYNNEI, per germline. The CDR3 nucleotides are TGTGCCAGCAGTACGGGACTAGCGGGGGCCGGGGCCTACAATGAGCAGTTCTTC. This codes for CASSTGLAGAGAYNEQFF.

The chain carries TRBV5-1 and TRBJ2-2; 8 nucleotides align to TRBD1. CDR3 length equals 16 residues. In germline, CDR1 is SGHRS, CDR2 YFSETQ. V was pared by 2 bases and J by 1 base, with 4 bases of the junction left unmatched. The CDR3, as DNA: TGCGCCAGCAGCTTCAGACAGGGGTGGAACACCGGGGAGCTGTTTTTT. Its translation is CASSFRQGWNTGELFF.

The table lists this clone with a count of one. V and J are TRBV5-1 and TRBJ2-1; D gene uncertain. Germline V CDR1 and CDR2: SGHRS, YFSETQ. CDR3 size: 17 residues. With 1 base removed from V and 0 bases from J, the gap between germline ends came to 14 bases. For the CDR3, the DNA is TGCGCCAGCAGCTTGAGGCTAGAAACAAGCTCCTACAATGAGCAGTTCTTC. It encodes CASSLRLETSSYNEQFF.

V and J are TRBV7-9 and TRBJ1-1; 8 bases line up with TRBD1. Germline V gene data show CDR1 as SEHNR and CDR2 as FQNEAQ (reference sequence). The CDR3 spans 16 residues. V dropped 3 bases and J dropped 5; count of bases not matched to a gene: 11. The DNA for the CDR3 is TGTGCCAGCAGCTTGGTTCCCCCCAGGGGGCGGACTGAAGCTTTCTTT. Amino acids: CASSLVPPRGRTEAFF.